This T cell receptor beta chain originates from a study of read filtering for tumor transcriptome and immune sequencing. The wider study: IR-seq gave about 4.05 to 11 million TCR reads per sample; RNA-seq gave about 80 to 1,400.

At the time of active disease, bone marrow was collected from every patient. The V gene lost 5 bases and the J gene lost 12 bases, with 14 bases spanning the gap. CDR3 size: 11 residues. Germline CDR1 and CDR2: DFQATT and SNEGSKA (reference sequence). From approximately 430 ng of RNA, a library with molecular barcoded alpha/delta and beta/gamma adaptors was made. TCRdb reprocessed the reads via MiXCR and lists one record per CDR3 protein. Of around 40,000 distinct CDR3 sequences in the sample, roughly 12% are singletons; the top ten hold more than 30%. As concerns this clonotype: The antigen is undetermined. This may be a read error: a much more frequent sequence differs by one nucleotide.

Study findings and constraints: Single-read clonotypes: approximately 87% of IR-seq clonotypes (about 3.5% of reads), 74.6% of RNA-seq clonotypes (approximately 45% of reads). The sorted CD138-negative fraction was a mixed bone marrow immune population, not purified T cells.

Sequences were obtained from a population of CD138-negative cells sorted from bone marrow. V and J are TRBV20-1 and TRBJ2-1, with D possibly TRBD1 on 5 matching bases. The sequence was obtained from a donor at least 40 years old with multiple myeloma. CDR3 loop: CSAQPTERQFF. CDR3 DNA sequence: TGCAGTGCTCAACCGACAGAGAGGCAGTTCTTC.